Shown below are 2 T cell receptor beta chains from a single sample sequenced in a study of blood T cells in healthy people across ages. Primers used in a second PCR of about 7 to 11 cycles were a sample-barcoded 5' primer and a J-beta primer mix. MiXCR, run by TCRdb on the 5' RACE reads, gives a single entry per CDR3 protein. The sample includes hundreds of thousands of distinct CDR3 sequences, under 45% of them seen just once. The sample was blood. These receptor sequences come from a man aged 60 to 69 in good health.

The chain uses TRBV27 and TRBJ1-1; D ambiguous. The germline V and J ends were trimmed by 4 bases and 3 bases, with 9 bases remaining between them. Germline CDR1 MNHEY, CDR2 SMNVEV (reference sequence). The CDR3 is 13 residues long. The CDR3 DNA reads TGTGCCAGCAGTTCCCGGGAAGACACTGAAGCTTTCTTT. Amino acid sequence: CASSSREDTEAFF.

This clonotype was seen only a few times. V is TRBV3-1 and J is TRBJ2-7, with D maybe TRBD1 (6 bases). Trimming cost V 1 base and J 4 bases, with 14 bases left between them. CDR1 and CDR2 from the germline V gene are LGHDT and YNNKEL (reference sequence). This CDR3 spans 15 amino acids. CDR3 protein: CASSQAQGKIYEQYF. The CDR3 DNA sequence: TGTGCCAGCAGCCAAGCACAGGGCAAAATTTACGAGCAGTACTTC.